The TCR beta chain under discussion was sequenced for a study of cytomegalovirus exposure and HLA in healthy donors. Across the study: Caucasian-associated ancestry cluster membership applied to under 85% of 398 genotyped donors.

Germline CDR1 MNHEY, CDR2 SMNVEV (reference sequence). The CDR3 extends over 13 amino acids. Comments on this clone: Its specificity is unknown.

Overall study results and limits: Among the most significant clusters, several appeared linked to common viral pathogens in a later analysis. Serostatus for CMV was the only available immune exposure information. One variant, a missense change in DCLRE1C, was linked in a later analysis to TCR beta V- and J-gene trimming.

PCR employed 60 Vbeta and 13 Jbeta primers. Sequencing used immunoSEQ multiplex PCR; TCRdb keeps in-frame clones, though not all of them. The repertoire includes over 200,000 clones, more than 85% of them detected once, and roughly 1% sits in the top ten. The sequencing input was PBMCs. The chain recombines TRBV27 with TRBJ2-5, with TRBD2 matching 13 bases. The DNA end is a closer match to TRBJ2-7, so the J assignment may be wrong. The TCR comes from a woman between 18 and 29 years old in good health and CMV-seronegative. This chain's CDR3 is CASRGLAGYEQYF. In nucleotides, the CDR3 is TGTGCCAGCAGGGGACTAGCGGGGTACGAGCAGTACTTC.